The 23 T cell receptor beta chains in this list originate from one sample, sequenced in a study of T cell repertoires in cytomegalovirus infection. These TCRs are of unknown antigen specificity. TCRdb re-called the reads through MiXCR, storing one row per CDR3 protein. The sample records hundreds of thousands of distinct CDR3 sequences, around 30% being singletons. The sample here was cultured PBMCs, taken from culture after CMV antigen stimulation. These receptors were taken from a human donor in good health (CMV status not recorded). Some clones in this sample may be carry-over from other donors' samples.

The CDR3 DNA sequence: TGTGCCAGCAGTTTAAAGACAGTCCCACCCTACGAGCAGTACTTC. This encodes CASSLKTVPPYEQYF. J is TRBJ2-7 and V is TRBV27; possibly TRBD1 for D (5 bases). Trimming shortened V by 2 bases and J by 2 bases, and 13 bases separated the two germline ends. Germline loops: CDR1 MNHEY, CDR2 SMNVEV (reference sequence). CDR3 length: 15 residues.

This clonotype was seen a few times. This chain links TRBV4-1 with TRBJ1-6; a weak D match, TRBD1 (6 bases). The CDR3 length is 17 residues. Germline V gene data show CDR1 as MGHRA and CDR2 as YSYEKL. V lost 3 bases and J lost 3, with 15 bases in between. DNA for the CDR3: TGCGCCAGCAGCCACTTCCGGGGGGCCTTCTATAATTCACCCCTCCACTTT. Amino acid sequence: CASSHFRGAFYNSPLHF.

Many counts were recorded for this clonotype. The rearrangement joins TRBV7-9 to TRBJ1-1; D gene ambiguous. Trimming left V 4 bases short and J 3 bases short, with 15 bases between. This CDR3 comprises 15 residues. Germline V CDR1 and CDR2: SEHNR, FQNEAQ (reference sequence). In DNA form, the CDR3 reads TGTGCCAGCAGCTCCCCTACGGGGTTGGACACTGAAGCTTTCTTT. The encoded protein is CASSSPTGLDTEAFF.

V gene TRBV7-9 combines with J gene TRBJ1-1; D is unresolved. The CDR3 totals 13 residues. The germline gives CDR1 SEHNR, CDR2 FQNEAQ (reference sequence). Trimming took off 3 bases at V and 0 bases at J, with 5 bases between the two ends. CDR3 in amino acids: CASSFSVNTEAFF. The CDR3 region has the DNA TGTGCCAGCAGCTTTTCCGTGAACACTGAAGCTTTCTTT.

Only a few counts were recorded for this clonotype. The chain uses TRBV20-1 and TRBJ1-2; 11 positions match TRBD1. The CDR3 spans 12 residues. J lost 8 bases, V lost 6 bases, and 5 bases had no gene match. Per germline, CDR1 DFQATT and CDR2 SNEGSKA (reference sequence). The CDR3 sequence is CSAGQGALGYTF. CDR3 in DNA: TGCAGTGCAGGACAGGGGGCGCTGGGCTACACCTTC.

This chain uses TRBV7-2 with TRBJ2-3; D might be TRBD1 (5 bases). Trimming cost V 5 bases and J 4 bases, with 13 bases left between them. The CDR3 totals 14 residues. Germline V gives CDR1 SGHTA, CDR2 FQGNSA. CDR3 residues: CASSMDIFADTQYF. In DNA form, the CDR3 reads TGTGCCAGCAGCATGGACATTTTTGCAGATACGCAGTATTTT.

The V gene is TRBV12-3 or TRBV12-4, the J gene TRBJ2-1; a possible D gene is TRBD2 (9 bases). V lost 3 bases and J 6 bases, leaving 27 bases between the germline ends. The CDR3 length is 19 residues. The CDR3 loop reads CASSFGTGGESGRPNEQFF. In DNA, the CDR3 is TGTGCCAGCAGTTTTGGGACAGGTGGGGAGAGCGGGAGGCCCAATGAGCAGTTCTTC.

A few counts support this clonotype. The chain is built from TRBV25-1 and TRBJ1-1; D remains ambiguous. The CDR3 contains 15 residues. The germline V gene encodes CDR1 MGHDK and CDR2 SYGVNS. Trimming took 0 bases from V and 1 from J, leaving 9 bases between them. The CDR3: CASSEYRTANTEAFF. As DNA, the CDR3 is TGTGCCAGCAGTGAATACAGGACCGCGAACACTGAAGCTTTCTTT.

This chain's CDR3 is CASSFGEGEPQHF. In DNA, the CDR3 is TGTGCCAGCAGCTTTGGGGAAGGGGAGCCCCAGCATTTT. V usage is TRBV11-2 and J usage is TRBJ1-5, with D possibly matching TRBD1 (5 bases). CDR1 and CDR2 from the germline V gene are SGHAT and FQNNGV. Trimming cost V 3 bases and J 8 bases, with 11 bases left between them. The CDR3 has 13 amino acids.

This clonotype turned up a few times. V is TRBV7-2 and J is TRBJ1-4, with D possibly being TRBD1 (6 bases). CDR1 is SGHTA, CDR2 FQGNSA, per germline. The CDR3 spans 16 residues. The V end lost 1 base, the J end lost 0 bases, and 9 bases lay between the germline ends. The CDR3 protein is CASSLGRTATNEKLFF. CDR3 DNA: TGTGCCAGCAGCTTAGGAAGGACAGCAACTAATGAAAAACTGTTTTTT.

This clonotype appeared a single time. The chain is built from TRBV11-2 and TRBJ2-1; 10 bases map to TRBD2. Germline values: CDR1 SGHAT, CDR2 FQNNGV. With V trimmed by 4 bases and J by 8 bases, 8 bases remained unmatched. This CDR3 is 15 amino acids long. CDR3 amino acids: CASSSGTSVTDEQFF. The CDR3 nucleotides are TGTGCCAGCAGCTCCGGGACTAGCGTAACCGATGAGCAGTTCTTC.

This clonotype has a handful of counts. V and J are TRBV7-2 and TRBJ2-5, with 9 bases fitting TRBD1. The germline CDR1 and CDR2 sequences are SGHTA and FQGNSA. The trim removed 5 bases at V and 4 bases at J, leaving 5 bases unmatched. This CDR3 has 14 amino acids. CDR3 nucleotide sequence: TGTGCCAGCAGCGCGACAGGGGGATCAGAGACCCAGTACTTC. Residues: CASSATGGSETQYF. The whole variable domain, remainder taken from reference TRBV7-2 and TRBJ2-5, is GAGVSQSPSNKVTEKGKDVELRCDPISGHTALYWYRQSLGQGLEFLIYFQGNSAPDKSGLPSDRFSAERTGGSVSTLTIQRTQQEDSAVYLCASSATGGSETQYFGPGTRLLVL.

A note on this clonotype: The junction does not match germline at one end; this may be a read error. The chain employs TRBV4-1 and TRBJ2-1; D is unresolved. Germline assignment: CDR1 MGHRA and CDR2 YSYEKL. The CDR3 extends over 18 amino acids. The CDR3 nucleotides read TGTGCCAGCAGCCAAGAATTGCGTGAACTCCGCTCCTACAATGAGCAGTTCTTC. As protein: CASSQELRELRSYNEQFF.

The chain carries TRBV10-3 and TRBJ1-1, with 7 bases fitting TRBD1. With 5 bases clipped from V and 6 bases from J, the junction kept 12 bases outside the gene matches. Germline CDR1 is ENHRY and CDR2 is SYGVKD. The CDR3 has 15 residues. The CDR3, as DNA: TGTGCCATCAGTATTTTACAGGGGACTGGCGCTGAAGCTTTCTTT. This encodes CAISILQGTGAEAFF.

The CDR3 nucleotides are TGTGCCAGCAGCCGCGACACTGCCACCGGGGAGCTGTTTTTT. It codes for CASSRDTATGELFF. The rearrangement joins TRBV7-2 to TRBJ2-2, with D unclear. The CDR3 is 14 amino acids. V was clipped by 5 bases and J by 4 bases, with 11 bases between them. Germline CDR1 and CDR2: SGHTA and FQGNSA.

This chain links TRBV4-2 with TRBJ2-3; D might be TRBD2 (5 bases). The CDR3 covers 16 residues. CDR1 and CDR2 (germline): LGHNA, YNFKEQ. Trimming removed 3 bases at V and 5 bases at J, with 18 bases between. The CDR3: CASSQLLAASRDTQYF. The CDR3 bases are TGTGCCAGCAGCCAGCTCCTAGCCGCCTCCAGAGATACGCAGTATTTT.

This sequence joins TRBV5-1 and TRBJ2-2; 7 nucleotides align to TRBD2. This CDR3 is 15 amino acids long. Germline-derived CDR1 and CDR2 are SGHRS and YFSETQ. Trimming took 8 bases from V and 5 from J; bases not matched to a gene: 12. The DNA for the CDR3 is TGCGCCAGTTCTAGCGGCCTAACCAGGACCGGGGAGCTGTTTTTT. Translated, it gives CASSSGLTRTGELFF.

This chain uses TRBV12-3 or TRBV12-4 with TRBJ2-4; D tentatively reads TRBD1 or TRBD2 (6 bases each). Trimming took off 6 bases at V and 4 bases at J, with 16 bases between the two ends. The CDR3 is made up of 15 amino acids. CDR3 protein: CASRLSGAVKNIQYF. The CDR3 nucleotides read TGTGCCAGCAGGCTCTCGGGGGCGGTGAAAAACATTCAGTACTTC.

Here the CDR3 DNA reads TGTGCCAGTCGCAGATGGGGGCCCTACCCCTCTGGGGCCAACGTCCTGACTTTC. Translating gives CASRRWGPYPSGANVLTF. The chain links TRBV12-3 or TRBV12-4 to TRBJ2-6; TRBD1 is a possible D gene (6 bases). CDR3 length: 18 amino acids. Trimming removed 9 bases at V and 0 bases at J, with 21 bases between.

This chain links TRBV12-3 or TRBV12-4 with TRBJ1-6; 8 bases align to TRBD1. The CDR3 extends over 14 amino acids. J was trimmed by 9 bases and V by 3 bases; bases with no gene match: 4. CDR3 amino acids: CASSFNRGTSPLHF. DNA for the CDR3: TGTGCCAGCAGTTTTAACAGGGGGACTTCACCCCTCCACTTT.

This clonotype was seen once. The chain recombines TRBV12-3 or TRBV12-4 with TRBJ1-5; 7 bases fit TRBD1. Trimming took 8 bases from V and 0 from J; bases not matched to a gene: 7. The CDR3 runs 15 residues. The CDR3 loop is CASGRQGYSNQPQHF. The CDR3 region has the DNA TGTGCCAGCGGAAGACAGGGTTATAGCAATCAGCCCCAGCATTTT.

This rearrangement joins TRBV12-3 or TRBV12-4 to TRBJ2-7, with TRBD1 as a possible D gene (7 bases). This CDR3 spans 13 amino acids. V lost 3 bases and J 6 bases, leaving 12 bases between the germline ends. In DNA, the CDR3 is TGTGCCAGCAGTTTGTGGAGGGGGCGCGAGCAGTACGTC. Translated, it gives CASSLWRGREQYV.

This clonotype was detected only a few times. The gene calls are TRBV7-2 and TRBJ2-4; TRBD2 matches at 11 bases. V was clipped by 3 bases and J by 7 bases; unmatched bases: 5. The CDR3 consists of 15 residues. CDR1 is SGHTA and CDR2 is FQGNSA in the germline V gene. The CDR3 loop reads CASSFLAGGRNIQYF. As DNA, the CDR3 is TGTGCCAGCAGCTTTCTAGCGGGGGGCCGGAACATTCAGTACTTC.